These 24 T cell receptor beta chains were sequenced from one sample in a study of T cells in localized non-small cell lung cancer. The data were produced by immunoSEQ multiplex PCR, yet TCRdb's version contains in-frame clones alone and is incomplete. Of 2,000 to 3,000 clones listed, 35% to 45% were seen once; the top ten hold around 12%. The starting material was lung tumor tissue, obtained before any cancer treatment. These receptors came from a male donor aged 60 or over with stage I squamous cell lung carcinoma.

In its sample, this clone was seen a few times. CDR3 in DNA: TGTGCTAGTGGTTTCGCGAGTTATGGCTACACCTTC. This translates into CASGFASYGYTF. The V call is TRBV12-5, the J call TRBJ1-2; D is uncertain. Germline V gene data show CDR1 as LGHNT and CDR2 as FRNRAP. V was clipped by 3 bases and J by 5 bases, with 7 bases between them. This CDR3 is 12 amino acids long.

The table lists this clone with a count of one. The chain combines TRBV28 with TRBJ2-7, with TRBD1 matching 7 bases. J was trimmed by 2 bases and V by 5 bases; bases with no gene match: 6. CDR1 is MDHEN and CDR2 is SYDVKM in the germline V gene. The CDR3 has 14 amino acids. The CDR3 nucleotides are TGTGCCAGCAGTAGGACAGGCGAGACCTACGAGCAGTACTTC. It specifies CASSRTGETYEQYF.

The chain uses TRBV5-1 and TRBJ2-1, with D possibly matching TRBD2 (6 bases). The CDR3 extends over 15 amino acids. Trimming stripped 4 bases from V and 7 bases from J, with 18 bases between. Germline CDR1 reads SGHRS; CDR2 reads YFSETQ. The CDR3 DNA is TGCGCCAGCAGCCGGGACTCCCCGGTTTCAAATGAGCAGTTCTTC. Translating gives CASSRDSPVSNEQFF.

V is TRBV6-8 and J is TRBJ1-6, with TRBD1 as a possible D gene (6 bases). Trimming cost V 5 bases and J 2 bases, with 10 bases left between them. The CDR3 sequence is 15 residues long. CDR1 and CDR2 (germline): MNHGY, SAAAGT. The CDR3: CASSRQATYNSPLHF. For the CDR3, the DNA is TGTGCCAGCAGTCGACAGGCGACCTATAATTCACCCCTCCACTTT.

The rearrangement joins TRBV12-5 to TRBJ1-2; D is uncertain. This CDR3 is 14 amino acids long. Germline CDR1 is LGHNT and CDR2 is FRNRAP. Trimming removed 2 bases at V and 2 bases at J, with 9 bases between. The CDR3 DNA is TGTGCTAGTGGTTTGCTAGGTCTGAACTATGGCTACACCTTC. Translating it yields CASGLLGLNYGYTF.

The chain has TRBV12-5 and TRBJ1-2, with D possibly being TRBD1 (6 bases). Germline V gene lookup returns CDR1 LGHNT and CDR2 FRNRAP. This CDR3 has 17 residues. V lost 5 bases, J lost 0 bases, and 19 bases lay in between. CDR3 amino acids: CASGQRVRGPSNYGYTF. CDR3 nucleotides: TGTGCTAGTGGTCAGCGCGTCAGGGGACCTTCTAACTATGGCTACACCTTC.

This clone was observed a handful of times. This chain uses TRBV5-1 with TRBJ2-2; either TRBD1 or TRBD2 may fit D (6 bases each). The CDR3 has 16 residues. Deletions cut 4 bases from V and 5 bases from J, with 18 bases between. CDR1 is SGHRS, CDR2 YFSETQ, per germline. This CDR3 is CASSPAGHGRTGELFF. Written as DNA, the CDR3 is TGCGCCAGCAGCCCCGCGGGACATGGCCGGACCGGGGAGCTGTTTTTT. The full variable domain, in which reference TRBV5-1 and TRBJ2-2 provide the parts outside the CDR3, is KAGVTQTPRYLIKTRGQQVTLSCSPISGHRSVSWYQQTPGQGLQFLFEYFSETQRNKGNFPGRFSGRQFSNSRSEMNVSTLELGDSALYLCASSPAGHGRTGELFFGEGSRLTVL.

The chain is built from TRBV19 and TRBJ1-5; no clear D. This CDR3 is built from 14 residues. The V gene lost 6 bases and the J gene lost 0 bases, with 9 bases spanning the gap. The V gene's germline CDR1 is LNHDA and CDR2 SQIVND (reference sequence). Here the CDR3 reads CASRREYSNQPQHF. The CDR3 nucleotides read TGTGCCAGTAGGAGGGAATATAGCAATCAGCCCCAGCATTTT. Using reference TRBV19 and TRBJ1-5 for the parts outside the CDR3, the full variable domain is DGGITQSPKYLFRKEGQNVTLSCEQNLNHDAMYWYRQDPGQGLRLIYYSQIVNDFQKGDIAEGYSVSREKKESFPLTVTSAQKNPTAFYLCASRREYSNQPQHFGDGTRLSIL.

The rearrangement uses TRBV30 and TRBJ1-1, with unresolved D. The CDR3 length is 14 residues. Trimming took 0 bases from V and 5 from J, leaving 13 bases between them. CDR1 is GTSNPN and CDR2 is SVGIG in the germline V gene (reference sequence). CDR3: CAWSVWGSRTEAFF. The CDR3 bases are TGTGCCTGGAGTGTATGGGGTAGTAGGACTGAAGCTTTCTTT.

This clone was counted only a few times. The CDR3 spells CASSYSTLVAESPLHF. CDR3 sequence (DNA): TGTGCCAGCAGTTACTCTACGCTCGTAGCCGAATCACCCCTCCACTTT. The rearrangement uses TRBV6-8 and TRBJ1-6; no firm D call. The V and J ends lost 0 bases and 10 bases respectively, with 16 bases between them. In germline, CDR1 is MNHGY, CDR2 SAAAGT. The length of the CDR3 is 16 residues.

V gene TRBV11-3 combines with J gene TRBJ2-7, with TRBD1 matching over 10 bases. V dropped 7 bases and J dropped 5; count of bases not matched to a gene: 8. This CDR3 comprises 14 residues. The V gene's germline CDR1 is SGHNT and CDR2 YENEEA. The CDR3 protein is CASTLGTGENEQYF. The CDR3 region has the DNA TGTGCCAGCACCCTTGGGACAGGGGAAAACGAGCAGTACTTC.

This CDR3 is CASSPGSDGVYEQYF. The CDR3 coding sequence is TGTGCCAGTAGTCCCGGGTCTGATGGGGTCTACGAGCAGTACTTC. The genes are TRBV19 and TRBJ2-7, with D uncertain. V was pared by 5 bases and J by 3 bases, with 17 bases between. The CDR3 has 15 residues. The germline CDR1 and CDR2 sequences are LNHDA and SQIVND (reference sequence).

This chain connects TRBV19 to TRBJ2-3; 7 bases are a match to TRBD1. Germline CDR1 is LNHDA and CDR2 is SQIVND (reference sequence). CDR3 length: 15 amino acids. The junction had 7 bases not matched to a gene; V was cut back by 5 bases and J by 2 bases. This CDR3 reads CASSHRGRHTDTQYF. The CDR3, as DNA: TGTGCCAGTAGTCACAGGGGTCGACACACAGATACGCAGTATTTT. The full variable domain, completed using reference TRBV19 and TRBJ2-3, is DGGITQSPKYLFRKEGQNVTLSCEQNLNHDAMYWYRQDPGQGLRLIYYSQIVNDFQKGDIAEGYSVSREKKESFPLTVTSAQKNPTAFYLCASSHRGRHTDTQYFGPGTRLTVL.

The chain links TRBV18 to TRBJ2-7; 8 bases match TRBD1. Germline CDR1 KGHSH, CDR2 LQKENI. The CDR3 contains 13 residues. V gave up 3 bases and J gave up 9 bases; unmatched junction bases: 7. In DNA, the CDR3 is TGTGCCAGCTCACCTCAGGACAGGGTGGGGCAGTACTTC. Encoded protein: CASSPQDRVGQYF.

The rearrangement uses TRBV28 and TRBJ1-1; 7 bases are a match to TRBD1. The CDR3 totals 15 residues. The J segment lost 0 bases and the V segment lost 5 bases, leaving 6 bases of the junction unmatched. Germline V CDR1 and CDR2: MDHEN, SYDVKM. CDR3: CASSPRGTVNTEAFF. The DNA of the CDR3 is TGTGCCAGCAGTCCCCGAGGGACAGTGAACACTGAAGCTTTCTTT.

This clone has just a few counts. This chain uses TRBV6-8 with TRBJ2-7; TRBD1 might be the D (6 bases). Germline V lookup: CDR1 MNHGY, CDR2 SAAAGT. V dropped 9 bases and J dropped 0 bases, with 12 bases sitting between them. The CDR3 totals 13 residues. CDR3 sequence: CASQGGSSYEQYF. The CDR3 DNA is TGTGCCAGTCAAGGGGGTAGCTCCTACGAGCAGTACTTC.

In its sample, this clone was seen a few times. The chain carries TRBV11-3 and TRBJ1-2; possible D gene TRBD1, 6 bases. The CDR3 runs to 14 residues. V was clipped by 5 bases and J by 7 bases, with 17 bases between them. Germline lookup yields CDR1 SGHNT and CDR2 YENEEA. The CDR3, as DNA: TGTGCCAGCAGCCTAAGGGGGGGCGCCTTTGGCTACACCTTC. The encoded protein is CASSLRGGAFGYTF.

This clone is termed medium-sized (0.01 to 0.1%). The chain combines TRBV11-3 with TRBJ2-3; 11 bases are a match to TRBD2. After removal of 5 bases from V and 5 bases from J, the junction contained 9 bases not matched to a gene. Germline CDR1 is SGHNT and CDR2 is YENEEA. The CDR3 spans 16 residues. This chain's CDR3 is CASSQGVAGGLDTQYF. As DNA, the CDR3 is TGTGCCAGCAGCCAAGGGGTAGCGGGGGGGCTAGATACGCAGTATTTT.

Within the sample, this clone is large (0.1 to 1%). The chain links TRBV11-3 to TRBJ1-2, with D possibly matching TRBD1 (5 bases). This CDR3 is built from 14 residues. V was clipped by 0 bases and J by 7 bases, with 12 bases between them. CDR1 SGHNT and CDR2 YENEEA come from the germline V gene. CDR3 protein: CASSLDGAVGGYTF. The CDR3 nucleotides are TGTGCCAGCAGCTTAGATGGGGCCGTCGGTGGCTACACCTTC.

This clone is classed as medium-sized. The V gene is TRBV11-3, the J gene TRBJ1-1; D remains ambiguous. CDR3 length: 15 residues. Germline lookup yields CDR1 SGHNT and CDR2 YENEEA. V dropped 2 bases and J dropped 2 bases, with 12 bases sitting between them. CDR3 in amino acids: CASSLTRAVNTEAFF. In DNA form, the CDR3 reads TGTGCCAGCAGCTTAACACGGGCGGTTAACACTGAAGCTTTCTTT.

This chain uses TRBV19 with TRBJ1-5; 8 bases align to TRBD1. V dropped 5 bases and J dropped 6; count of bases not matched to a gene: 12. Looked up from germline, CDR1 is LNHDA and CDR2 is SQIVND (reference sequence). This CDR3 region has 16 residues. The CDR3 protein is CASSLKTGEIGQPQHF. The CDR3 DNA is TGTGCCAGTAGTCTCAAGACAGGGGAAATTGGTCAGCCCCAGCATTTT. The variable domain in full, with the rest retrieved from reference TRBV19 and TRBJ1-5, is DGGITQSPKYLFRKEGQNVTLSCEQNLNHDAMYWYRQDPGQGLRLIYYSQIVNDFQKGDIAEGYSVSREKKESFPLTVTSAQKNPTAFYLCASSLKTGEIGQPQHFGDGTRLSIL.

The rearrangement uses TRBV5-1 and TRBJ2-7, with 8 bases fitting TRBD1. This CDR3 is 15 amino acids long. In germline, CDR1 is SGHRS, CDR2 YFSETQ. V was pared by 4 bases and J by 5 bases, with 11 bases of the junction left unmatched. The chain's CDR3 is CASSLSGQGLNEQYF. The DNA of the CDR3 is TGCGCCAGCAGCCTATCCGGACAGGGACTGAACGAGCAGTACTTC.

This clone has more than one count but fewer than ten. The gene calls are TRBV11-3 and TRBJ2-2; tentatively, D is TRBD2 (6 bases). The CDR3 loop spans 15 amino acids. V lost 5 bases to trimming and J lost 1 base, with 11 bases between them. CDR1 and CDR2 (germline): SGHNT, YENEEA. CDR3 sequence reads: CASSPTGGNTGELFF. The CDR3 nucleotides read TGTGCCAGCAGCCCCACCGGGGGGAACACCGGGGAGCTGTTTTTT.

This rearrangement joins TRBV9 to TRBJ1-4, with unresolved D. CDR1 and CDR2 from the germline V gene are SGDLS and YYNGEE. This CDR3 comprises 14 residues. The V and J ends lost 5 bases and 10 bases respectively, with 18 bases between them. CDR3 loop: CASSVRALGVKLFF. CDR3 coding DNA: TGTGCCAGCAGTGTACGGGCCCTCGGGGTAAAACTGTTTTTT.